Below, 17 T cell receptor beta chains from the same sample are listed, as sequenced in a study of blood T cells in healthy people across ages (dated by TCRdb to 2014 to 2015). Library creation used 5' RACE. The reads were generated on an Illumina HiSeq 2500. A second PCR of about 6 to 11 cycles was performed with a sample-barcoded 5' primer and a J-beta primer mix. The public reads were run again by TCRdb, first through fastp at Q25 and then through MiXCR, and only productive beta chains were kept. Identical CDR3 protein sequences are pooled into one entry, listed with their most common genes and DNA. The sample contains about 640,000 distinct CDR3 sequences, about 54% of them found a single time. The ten largest clones capture about two fifths of the sample. The sample comprised blood. The receptor source for this set is a man aged 60-69 years in good health.

The V gene is TRBV7-2, the J gene TRBJ2-4; 11 bases agree with TRBD2. The J call is doubtful: the DNA matches TRBJ2-7 better. Looked up from germline, CDR1 is SGHTA and CDR2 is FQGNSA. CDR3 length equals 15 residues. The CDR3 coding sequence is TGTGCCAGCAGCTTAGCGACTAGCGGGGCATACGAGCAGTACTTC. Translation: CASSLATSGAYEQYF.

This chain joins TRBV5-1 and TRBJ2-7; the D gene is possibly TRBD1 (5 bases). CDR1 is SGHRS and CDR2 is YFSETQ in the germline V gene. CDR3 size: 15 residues. The germline V and J ends were trimmed by 0 bases and 3 bases, with 13 bases remaining between them. The CDR3 DNA reads as TGCGCCAGCAGCTTGGAGCAGGGATCGTTCTACGAGCAGTACTTC. Its protein is CASSLEQGSFYEQYF. The whole variable domain, filled in from reference TRBV5-1 and TRBJ2-7, reads KAGVTQTPRYLIKTRGQQVTLSCSPISGHRSVSWYQQTPGQGLQFLFEYFSETQRNKGNFPGRFSGRQFSNSRSEMNVSTLELGDSALYLCASSLEQGSFYEQYFGPGTRLTVT.

CDR3: CASSLEGNNYGYTF. Here the CDR3 DNA reads TGCGCCAGCAGCTTGGAAGGGAATAACTATGGCTACACCTTC. This sequence joins TRBV5-1 and TRBJ1-2; D gene ambiguous. This CDR3 spans 14 amino acids. Germline-derived CDR1 and CDR2 are SGHRS and YFSETQ. The V end was cut by 0 bases, the J end by 1 base, with 7 bases between.

V and J are TRBV10-1 and TRBJ2-4; TRBD1 matches at 9 bases. The trim removed 5 bases at V and 13 bases at J, leaving 9 bases unmatched. The CDR3 has 13 residues. CDR1 is WNHNN, CDR2 SYGVQD, per germline (reference sequence). CDR3 DNA: TGCGCCAGCAGTCCTGGACAGGGGCCAGGGCAGTACTTC. Protein sequence: CASSPGQGPGQYF.

The chain has TRBV21-1 and TRBJ2-5; the table's D gene call, TRBD1, was not cross checked with the DNA. TRBV21-1 is a recognized pseudogene. The CDR3 extends over 20 amino acids. CDR3: CASSQFRRRSGGQARETQYF. The CDR3 bases are TGTGCCAGCAGTCAGTTTCGCCGTCGCTCGGGGGGACAGGCTCGGGAGACCCAGTACTTC.

This clonotype was observed a few times. This chain uses TRBV27 with TRBJ1-2, with a possible D match to TRBD1 (5 bases). Trimming removed 7 bases from V and 8 bases from J, with 11 bases in between. Germline CDR1 and CDR2: MNHEY and SMNVEV (reference sequence). The CDR3 runs to 11 residues. CDR3: CASNGGGGYTF. The CDR3 DNA is TGTGCCAGCAACGGGGGAGGCGGCTACACCTTC.

This chain connects TRBV7-6 to TRBJ2-1; 10 bases agree with TRBD2. The germline V gene has CDR1 SGHVS and CDR2 FNYEAQ. There are 16 residues in the CDR3. The trim removed 5 bases at V and 3 bases at J, leaving 7 bases unmatched. The CDR3: CASSPQPSGGYNEQFF. The CDR3 DNA follows: TGTGCCAGCAGCCCGCAACCTAGCGGGGGCTACAATGAGCAGTTCTTC.

This clonotype was detected a few times. This chain uses TRBV4-1 with TRBJ2-1, with D possibly TRBD1 on 6 matching bases. This CDR3 is built from 16 residues. V was pared by 0 bases and J by 12 bases, with 21 bases between. CDR1 and CDR2 (germline): MGHRA, YSYEKL. The CDR3 is CASSQDLRGIVFRQFF. The CDR3, as DNA: TGCGCCAGCAGCCAAGATCTTAGGGGGATAGTTTTCCGGCAGTTCTTC.

In its sample, this clonotype was seen a few times. The rearrangement joins TRBV5-1 to TRBJ2-1; 10 nucleotides align to TRBD1. Per the germline V gene, CDR1 is SGHRS and CDR2 is YFSETQ. Unmatched junction bases numbered 3, after V lost 4 bases and J lost 2 bases. This CDR3 contains 15 residues. This CDR3 is CASSAGQGAYNEQFF. In DNA, the CDR3 is TGCGCCAGCAGCGCCGGACAGGGGGCCTACAATGAGCAGTTCTTC.

V and J are TRBV20-1 and TRBJ2-5; D is unclear. V lost 3 bases and J 0 bases, leaving 14 bases between the germline ends. CDR3 length: 15 residues. The germline gives CDR1 DFQATT, CDR2 SNEGSKA (reference sequence). The CDR3 loop reads CSASVPAGDQETQYF. The CDR3, as DNA: TGCAGTGCTAGTGTCCCCGCCGGAGACCAAGAGACCCAGTACTTC.

As DNA, the CDR3 is TGCAGTGCTCACAGGGTTTCTAACTATGGCTACACCTTC. Its protein product is CSAHRVSNYGYTF. The rearrangement links TRBV20-1 to TRBJ1-2, with D maybe TRBD1 (6 bases). Trimming shortened V by 5 bases and J by 0 bases, and 10 bases separated the two germline ends. Germline V gives CDR1 DFQATT, CDR2 SNEGSKA (reference sequence). The CDR3 extends over 13 amino acids.

This sequence joins TRBV6-5 and TRBJ2-4; D is perhaps TRBD2 (6 bases). The last part of the DNA fits TRBJ2-7 better; the J call may be wrong. Germline CDR1 reads MNHEY; CDR2 reads SVGAGI. The CDR3 has 14 residues. In DNA form, the CDR3 reads TGTGCCAGCAGTTACCGGGGGTATCACTACGAGCAGTACTTC. This sequence encodes CASSYRGYHYEQYF.

This chain joins TRBV20-1 and TRBJ2-7; TRBD2 might be the D (5 bases). Germline V gene lookup returns CDR1 DFQATT and CDR2 SNEGSKA (reference sequence). V gave up 4 bases and J gave up 0 bases, with 13 bases separating them. This CDR3 spans 14 amino acids. The CDR3 bases are TGCAGTGCTACAACCTCGGGGAACTCCTACGAGCAGTACTTC. Translation: CSATTSGNSYEQYF.

This clonotype has only a few counts. The rearrangement joins TRBV4-1 to TRBJ1-2, with a tentative D call TRBD1 (6 bases). CDR1 is MGHRA, CDR2 YSYEKL, per germline. Trimming pared 0 bases from V and 4 bases from J, leaving 15 bases between. This CDR3 is built from 16 residues. DNA of the CDR3: TGCGCCAGCAGCCAAGAGCCAACAGGGCCCGTCTATGGCTACACCTTC. This gives the protein CASSQEPTGPVYGYTF.

V gene TRBV6-2 or TRBV6-3 combines with J gene TRBJ1-6; possibly TRBD1 for D (5 bases). V was clipped by 10 bases and J by 7 bases, with 14 bases between them. The CDR3 sequence is 13 residues long. Germline V gives CDR1 MNHEY, CDR2 SVGEGT. Written as DNA, the CDR3 is TGTGCCACCATGGGGACGGCCAATTCACCCCTCCACTTT. Protein sequence: CATMGTANSPLHF.

This chain links TRBV5-1 with TRBJ2-7, with D possibly being TRBD1 (6 bases). The CDR3 runs to 16 residues. Germline CDR1 and CDR2: SGHRS and YFSETQ. V was clipped by 4 bases and J by 0 bases, with 17 bases between them. The CDR3 here is CASSLLRRGGSYEQYF. CDR3 coding DNA: TGCGCCAGCAGCCTGCTCCGCAGGGGCGGCTCCTACGAGCAGTACTTC.

This clonotype showed up just once. A much larger clone sits a single nucleotide away, making a read error possible. The chain is built from TRBV5-4 and TRBJ2-5, with a weak D call TRBD1 (6 bases). Germline assignment: CDR1 SGHNT and CDR2 YYREEE (reference sequence). V was clipped by 1 base and J by 5 bases, with 9 bases between them. This CDR3 has 13 residues. CDR3: CASSLYTGETQYF. The DNA for the CDR3 is TGTGCCAGCAGCTTGTATACAGGGGAGACCCAGTACTTC.